One sample yielded the 5 T cell receptor beta chains listed below, sequenced in a study of T cells in Graves' hyperthyroidism and ophthalmopathy. The source material, RNA transcripts, was used to amplify TCR beta CDR3 regions. An initial round of RT-PCR targeting the TCR CDR3 relied on the HTBI primer set. From the multiplex PCR reads, TCRdb called clonotypes with MiXCR, one entry per CDR3 protein. The sample records around 400,000 distinct CDR3 sequences, approximately 14% being singletons. The sequenced material came from blood. The receptors come from a woman aged 55 to 70 with Graves' ophthalmopathy.

The rearrangement joins TRBV3-1 to TRBJ2-6, with no clear D. CDR3 length equals 14 residues. Germline assignment: CDR1 LGHDT and CDR2 YNNKEL (reference sequence). Deletions cut 4 bases from V and 2 bases from J, with 6 bases between. DNA for the CDR3: TGTGCCAGCAGCCCCGCGGCTGGGGCCAACGTCCTGACTTTC. This translates into CASSPAAGANVLTF.

This rearrangement joins TRBV10-3 to TRBJ1-3; D not resolved. The V end was cut by 2 bases, the J end by 0 bases, with 8 bases between. The V gene's germline CDR1 is ENHRY and CDR2 SYGVKD. There are 15 residues in the CDR3. CDR3 DNA: TGTGCCATCAGTGAGGGTCAGGACTCTGGAAACACCATATATTTT. Translated: CAISEGQDSGNTIYF.

This clonotype has at least ten counts. V gene TRBV6-1 combines with J gene TRBJ2-7; D remains unclear. This CDR3 is 13 amino acids long. V was cut by 3 bases and J by 2 bases, with 8 bases left in between. Germline V CDR1 and CDR2: MNHNS, SASEGT. CDR3 in amino acids: CASSEGRAYEQYF. The CDR3 region has the DNA TGTGCCAGCAGTGAGGGCAGAGCCTACGAGCAGTACTTC.

This rearrangement joins TRBV20-1 to TRBJ2-7; D unclear. This CDR3 is built from 13 residues. Germline V gives CDR1 DFQATT, CDR2 SNEGSKA (reference sequence). V was cut by 3 bases and J by 5 bases, with 14 bases left in between. The CDR3 nucleotides are TGCAGTGCTAGGGGGAAGAAACTGGACGAGCAGTACTTC. Residues: CSARGKKLDEQYF.

This clonotype was seen many times. The chain has TRBV20-1 and TRBJ2-7; no firm D call. The V and J ends lost 6 bases and 1 base respectively, with 13 bases between them. The CDR3 covers 13 residues. Germline CDR1 reads DFQATT; CDR2 reads SNEGSKA (reference sequence). As DNA, the CDR3 is TGCAGTGCCGTAGGGTTAGCATCCTACGAGCAGTACTTC. This translates into CSAVGLASYEQYF.